Each of the 17 T cell receptor beta chains below was sequenced from the same sample in a study of T cell repertoires in cytomegalovirus infection. TCRdb used MiXCR to reprocess the reads, holding one entry per CDR3 protein. Of 300,000 or so distinct CDR3 sequences in the sample, around 25% were seen once. Sequenced material: PBMCs. Receptor source: a human donor in good health (CMV status not recorded). Some clones in this sample may be carry-over from other donors' samples.

The gene calls are TRBV6-1 and TRBJ1-1; TRBD1 matches 11 bases. Germline V gene data show CDR1 as MNHNS and CDR2 as SASEGT. The CDR3 consists of 13 residues. The V gene end was trimmed by 11 bases and the J gene end by 5 bases; junction bases not matched to a gene: 7. CDR3 sequence: CAGGDRGRTEAFF. CDR3 nucleotide sequence: TGTGCCGGGGGGGACAGGGGGAGAACTGAAGCTTTCTTT.

This clonotype has a count of ten or more. The rearrangement links TRBV7-2 to TRBJ1-2; D is unclear. This CDR3 has 15 residues. Looked up from germline, CDR1 is SGHTA and CDR2 is FQGNSA. Trimming removed 7 bases from V and 4 bases from J, with 19 bases in between. This chain's CDR3 is CASTLGSGSGYGYTF. For the CDR3, the DNA is TGTGCCAGCACCCTAGGATCCGGGTCTGGCTATGGCTACACCTTC.

The rearrangement links TRBV29-1 to TRBJ1-1; D remains ambiguous. Germline V lookup: CDR1 SQVTM, CDR2 ANQGSEA. The CDR3 runs to 13 residues. Trimming cost V 7 bases and J 2 bases, with 14 bases left between them. CDR3 region: CSGRMTANTEAFF. The CDR3 nucleotides read TGCAGCGGTCGAATGACGGCTAACACTGAAGCTTTCTTT. The entire variable domain, with the rest obtained from reference TRBV29-1 and TRBJ1-1, is as follows: SAVISQKPSRDICQRGTSLTIQCQVDSQVTMMFWYRQQPGQSLTLIATANQGSEATYESGFVIDKFPISRPNLTFSTLTVSNMSPEDSSIYLCSGRMTANTEAFFGQGTRLTVV.

This clonotype has a handful of counts. V is TRBV6-6 and J is TRBJ2-1; 9 nucleotides line up with TRBD2. This CDR3 comprises 13 residues. From germline, CDR1 is MNHNY and CDR2 SVGAGI (reference sequence). Losses at the gene ends were 7 bases for V and 5 bases for J; bases not matched to a gene: 3. CDR3 sequence (DNA): TGTGCCAGCATGAGACTAGCGGACAATGAGCAGTTCTTC. Translated, it gives CASMRLADNEQFF.

The rearrangement joins TRBV12-3 or TRBV12-4 to TRBJ1-1; a weak D match, TRBD1 (5 bases). Trimming cost V 6 bases and J 1 base, with 9 bases left between them. The CDR3 consists of 13 residues. CDR3 in amino acids: CASRQDSNTEAFF. DNA of the CDR3: TGTGCCAGCAGACAGGACTCGAACACTGAAGCTTTCTTT.

The chain recombines TRBV20-1 with TRBJ1-2; weak D call: TRBD1 (6 bases). Germline V lookup: CDR1 DFQATT, CDR2 SNEGSKA (reference sequence). The CDR3 is 14 amino acids. Deletions cut 0 bases from V and 2 bases from J, with 10 bases between. In nucleotides, the CDR3 is TGCAGTGCTAGAGAAAACAGGGTGAACTATGGCTACACCTTC. It codes for CSARENRVNYGYTF.

The gene calls are TRBV7-8 and TRBJ2-1; possibly TRBD1 for D (6 bases). The V gene's germline CDR1 is SGHVS and CDR2 FQNEAQ. The V end lost 2 bases, the J end lost 9 bases, and 11 bases lay between the germline ends. The CDR3 loop spans 13 amino acids. CDR3 residues: CASSLRRGGEQFF. CDR3 DNA: TGTGCCAGCAGCTTACGCAGGGGTGGTGAGCAGTTCTTC.

In this sample, this clonotype turned up many times. The CDR3 DNA is TGTGCCAGCAGCTTATTCAGCTATGGCTACACCTTC. This sequence encodes CASSLFSYGYTF. The rearrangement uses TRBV7-2 and TRBJ1-2; no definite D call. Germline CDR1 and CDR2: SGHTA and FQGNSA. Trimming removed 2 bases from V and 4 bases from J, with 5 bases in between. CDR3 length: 12 amino acids. The complete variable domain, with remaining parts taken from reference TRBV7-2 and TRBJ1-2, reads GAGVSQSPSNKVTEKGKDVELRCDPISGHTALYWYRQSLGQGLEFLIYFQGNSAPDKSGLPSDRFSAERTGGSVSTLTIQRTQQEDSAVYLCASSLFSYGYTFGSGTRLTVV.

This chain links TRBV29-1 with TRBJ2-2; D may be TRBD1 (5 bases). Trimming removed 7 bases at V and 0 bases at J, with 9 bases between. Germline V gene sequence: CDR1 SQVTM, CDR2 ANQGSEA. This CDR3 contains 13 residues. The CDR3 region has the DNA TGCAGCGCCAGGACAACGAACACCGGGGAGCTGTTTTTT. It yields the protein CSARTTNTGELFF.

CDR3 coding DNA: TGTGCCAGCAGCTTAGGTTTACGGCCGAACCAAGAGACCCAGTACTTC. Translation gives CASSLGLRPNQETQYF. The chain combines TRBV7-2 with TRBJ2-5; D not certain. CDR3 length equals 16 residues. Germline lookup yields CDR1 SGHTA and CDR2 FQGNSA. V lost 1 base, J lost 0 bases, and 12 bases lay in between.

The V and J genes are TRBV7-9 and TRBJ2-7; 11 nucleotides match TRBD2. CDR3 size: 17 residues. Germline CDR1 SEHNR, CDR2 FQNEAQ (reference sequence). With V trimmed by 5 bases and J by 3 bases, 12 bases remained unmatched. In DNA, the CDR3 is TGTGCCAGCAGCCCCGGGGTACTAGCGGGGGCGGACTACGAGCAGTACTTC. Its translation is CASSPGVLAGADYEQYF.

The rearrangement joins TRBV28 to TRBJ1-1; D not resolved. The CDR3 contains 13 residues. The ends were cut back, 3 bases at V and 4 bases at J, with 9 bases in the middle. CDR1 is MDHEN and CDR2 is SYDVKM in the germline V gene. The CDR3 region has the DNA TGTGCCAGCAGTTTTAGGGTACTCACTGAAGCTTTCTTT. Its protein product is CASSFRVLTEAFF.

This clonotype was found many times. The chain has TRBV7-2 and TRBJ1-1, with D unresolved. V lost 2 bases and J 4 bases, leaving 2 bases between the germline ends. The CDR3 spans 11 residues. Germline values: CDR1 SGHTA, CDR2 FQGNSA. CDR3 nucleotide sequence: TGTGCCAGCAGCTTACTCACTGAAGCTTTCTTT. Protein product: CASSLLTEAFF.

This clonotype was seen ten or more times. The chain's CDR3 is CASGTGTGADTQYF. The CDR3 DNA follows: TGTGCCAGCGGAACGGGAACGGGGGCAGATACGCAGTATTTT. V usage is TRBV7-3 and J usage is TRBJ2-3; weak D call: TRBD2 (6 bases). In germline, CDR1 is SGHTA, CDR2 FQGTGA. The CDR3 is 14 amino acids. V was pared by 8 bases and J by 4 bases, with 16 bases between.

In its sample, this clonotype was seen a few times. The rearrangement joins TRBV20-1 to TRBJ2-5, with 10 bases matching TRBD2. V gave up 7 bases and J gave up 4 bases; unmatched junction bases: 9. The CDR3 spans 14 residues. The germline V gene encodes CDR1 DFQATT and CDR2 SNEGSKA (reference sequence). CDR3 amino acids: CSVPPGLATETQYF. The CDR3 DNA sequence: TGCAGTGTCCCCCCGGGACTAGCGACAGAGACCCAGTACTTC.

The chain couples TRBV2 to TRBJ2-6, with 7 bases identical to TRBD1. The CDR3 is 18 amino acids. Germline loops: CDR1 SNHLY, CDR2 FYNNEI. V gave up 2 bases and J gave up 2 bases; unmatched junction bases: 9. CDR3 DNA: TGTGCCAGCAGTGAAATGAAGGGGGCGATAACTGGGGCCAACGTCCTGACTTTC. Encoded protein: CASSEMKGAITGANVLTF.

This clonotype was counted ten times or more. For the CDR3, the DNA is TGTGCCAGCAGCCCCTCGACAGGGTCTGGAAACACCATATATTTT. It encodes CASSPSTGSGNTIYF. V usage is TRBV7-8 and J usage is TRBJ1-3, with 7 positions matching TRBD1. The CDR3 consists of 15 residues. In germline, CDR1 is SGHVS, CDR2 FQNEAQ. V was pared by 5 bases and J by 1 base, with 5 bases of the junction left unmatched.